These T cell receptor beta chains were read from a single sample in a study of shared clonotypes between healthy human individuals. Some clones are missing from TCRdb's copy, which holds only in-frame ones; the method was immunoSEQ multiplex PCR. Seen here are 550,000 to 800,000 clones, approximately 79% observed once, and the top ten hold 1.5% to 2%. Specimen: memory CD4+ T cells sorted from blood. Source of these receptors: a woman aged 30 to 39 in good health. CDR3s include the opening cysteine and the closing phenylalanine or tryptophan. Each record gives: D gene, J gene, clone size, V gene, CDR3 protein, CDR3 DNA. D genes are given only for firm matches. Some rows have no size entry. The others give once, few or many, or a class for an expanded clone.

>-|TRBJ1-1|-|TRBV7-8
CASSLTGGTEAFF
TGTGCCAGCAGCTTGACGGGGGGTACTGAAGCTTTCTTT
>-|TRBJ1-2|-|TRBV2
CASSDSVNYGYTF
TGTGCCAGCAGTGATTCTGTTAACTATGGCTACACCTTC
>TRBD2|TRBJ2-3|-|TRBV11-2
CASSLDLAGGADTQYF
TGTGCCAGCAGCTTAGACTTAGCGGGAGGTGCAGATACGCAGTATTTT
>-|TRBJ1-5|-|TRBV19
CASSQHLNQPQHF
TGTGCCAGTAGCCAACACCTTAATCAGCCCCAGCATTTT
>-|TRBJ2-3|-|TRBV2
CASSEVSSSTDTQYF
TGTGCCAGCAGTGAGGTTAGCAGTAGCACAGATACGCAGTATTTT
>-|TRBJ1-2|once|TRBV5-1
CASSPRVGHYGYTF
TGCGCCAGCAGCCCAAGGGTCGGCCACTATGGCTACACCTTC
>-|TRBJ2-1|-|TRBV9
CASSAPKGYNSEQFF
TGTGCCAGCAGCGCCCCGAAGGGATACAATAGTGAGCAGTTCTTC
>-|TRBJ2-7|-|TRBV30
CAWSHPGLGSYEQYF
TGTGCCTGGAGTCACCCAGGACTCGGCTCCTACGAGCAGTACTTC
>-|TRBJ2-7|few|TRBV28
CASSFYRDYEQYF
TGTGCCAGCAGTTTTTACCGGGACTACGAGCAGTACTTC
>-|TRBJ2-1|-|TRBV11-3
CASSLGLQGNEQFF
TGTGCCAGCAGCTTAGGGTTACAGGGCAATGAGCAGTTCTTC
>TRBD1|TRBJ2-7|-|TRBV4-1
CASSLRHGTAFSHEQYF
TGCGCCAGCAGCCTACGACATGGGACAGCTTTCTCCCACGAGCAGTACTTC
>TRBD2|TRBJ2-1|-|TRBV7-9
CASHIAGGRNEQFF
TGTGCCAGCCACATAGCGGGAGGGCGGAATGAGCAGTTCTTC
>TRBD2|TRBJ2-3|-|TRBV11-2
CASSLISGSMADTQYF
TGTGCCAGCAGCTTGATAAGCGGGAGTATGGCAGATACGCAGTATTTT
>TRBD1|TRBJ2-7|-|TRBV4-1
CASSPTGVKDEQYF
TGCGCCAGCAGCCCAACAGGGGTAAAGGACGAGCAGTACTTC
>TRBD2|TRBJ2-7|-|TRBV11-2
CAAAPSGSYEQYF
TGTGCCGCAGCCCCTAGCGGGAGTTACGAGCAGTACTTC
>-|TRBJ2-2|-|TRBV28
CASSLGGAGNTGELFF
TGTGCCAGCAGTTTGGGAGGAGCCGGGAACACCGGGGAGCTGTTTTTT
>-|TRBJ2-5|once|TRBV10-3
CAISVERLETQYF
TGTGCCATCAGTGTCGAAAGGTTAGAGACCCAGTACTTC
>TRBD2|TRBJ2-1|-|TRBV6-5
CASSNGLAGYNEQFF
TGTGCCAGCAGCAACGGACTAGCGGGATACAATGAGCAGTTCTTC
>TRBD2|TRBJ2-1|-|TRBV4-2
CASSQGGLAGSNEQFF
TGTGCCAGCAGCCAAGGGGGACTAGCGGGCAGCAATGAGCAGTTCTTC
>-|TRBJ2-6|-|TRBV11-2
CASSRLDSGANVLTF
TGTGCCAGCAGCCGACTTGACTCTGGGGCCAACGTCCTGACTTTC
>-|TRBJ1-5|-|TRBV30
CAWSEGNQPQHF
TGTGCCTGGAGTGAAGGGAATCAGCCCCAGCATTTT
>TRBD1|TRBJ1-2|-|TRBV16
CASSQLIAGTGNYGYTF
TGTGCCAGCAGCCAACTCATTGCTGGGACAGGGAACTATGGCTACACCTTC
>-|TRBJ2-5|-|TRBV7-7
CASSFAEGQETQYF
TGTGCCAGCAGCTTTGCGGAGGGACAAGAGACCCAGTACTTC
>-|TRBJ2-7|-|TRBV27
CASSLSYRGRKYEQYF
TGTGCCAGCAGTTTATCCTACCGGGGAAGGAAATACGAGCAGTACTTC
>TRBD1|TRBJ2-7|-|TRBV6-1
CASSSRDRSYEQYF
TGTGCCAGCAGCAGCCGGGACAGGTCCTACGAGCAGTACTTC
>-|TRBJ2-7|-|TRBV27
CASSQYNEQYF
TGTGCCAGCAGTCAATATAATGAGCAGTACTTC
>-|TRBJ2-7|many|TRBV27
CASSGRDRAYEQYF
TGTGCCAGCAGTGGGAGGGACAGAGCCTACGAGCAGTACTTC
>TRBD2|TRBJ2-1|-|TRBV27
CASRTQVAGEQFF
TGTGCCAGCAGAACGCAGGTAGCGGGTGAGCAGTTCTTC
>-|TRBJ2-6|-|TRBV23-1
CASSQLSAGDRVFTGANVLTF
TGCGCCAGCAGTCAATTATCAGCGGGGGACAGGGTGTTTACTGGGGCCAACGTCCTGACTTTC
>TRBD2|TRBJ2-7|-|TRBV2
CASSWTSGTYEQYF
TGTGCCAGCAGTTGGACTAGCGGGACCTACGAGCAGTACTTC
>TRBD1|TRBJ2-3|once|TRBV19
CASSEGQGVWGTQYF
TGTGCCAGTAGCGAAGGACAGGGGGTTTGGGGTACGCAGTATTTT
>TRBD1|TRBJ1-2|-|TRBV19
CASSIGGQLPYGYTF
TGTGCCAGTAGTATCGGGGGACAGCTTCCCTATGGCTACACCTTC
>TRBD1|TRBJ1-4|-|TRBV2
CASVVQGGQGEKLFF
TGTGCCAGCGTTGTTCAGGGGGGTCAAGGAGAAAAACTGTTTTTT
>-|TRBJ2-3|-|TRBV29-1
CSVGPPTDTQYF
TGCAGCGTTGGCCCCCCCACAGATACGCAGTATTTT
>-|TRBJ2-2|-|TRBV11-2
CASSFWGRGGTGELFF
TGTGCCAGCAGCTTTTGGGGGAGAGGCGGCACCGGGGAGCTGTTTTTT
>-|TRBJ2-5|-|TRBV7-2
CASSQWTGQETQYF
TGTGCCAGCAGCCAGTGGACGGGCCAAGAGACCCAGTACTTC
>-|TRBJ2-7|once|TRBV15
CATSSEGQSYEQYF
TGTGCCACCAGCTCGGAGGGGCAGTCCTACGAGCAGTACTTC
>-|TRBJ2-2|-|TRBV5-1
CASHPRANTGELFF
TGCGCCAGCCACCCCCGAGCGAACACCGGGGAGCTGTTTTTT
>-|TRBJ2-1|-|TRBV7-2
CASSLEASSYNEQFF
TGTGCCAGCAGCTTAGAAGCTAGCTCCTACAATGAGCAGTTCTTC
>TRBD2|TRBJ2-7|once|TRBV7-2
CASSPRGGGGFTSEYF
TGTGCCAGCAGCCCCCGAGGCGGCGGGGGTTTTACGAGTGAGTACTTC
>-|TRBJ2-2|few|TRBV5-1
CASSLGATGTGELFF
TGCGCCAGCAGCTTGGGAGCGACCGGCACCGGGGAGCTGTTTTTT
>-|TRBJ2-5|once|TRBV23-1
CASSQSSRGQETQYF
TGCGCCAGCAGTCAATCGTCCAGGGGTCAAGAGACCCAGTACTTC
>TRBD2|TRBJ2-2|-|TRBV5-1
CASSLVPSGQANTGELFF
TGCGCCAGCAGCTTGGTTCCTAGCGGGCAAGCGAACACCGGGGAGCTGTTTTTT
>-|TRBJ2-5|-|TRBV9
CASSTDAGETQYF
TGTGCCAGCAGCACCGATGCGGGCGAGACCCAGTACTTC
>-|TRBJ2-3|-|TRBV11-3
CASSTGGGTTDTQYF
TGTGCCAGCAGCACAGGGGGGGGGACCACAGATACGCAGTATTTT
>TRBD1|TRBJ2-5|-|TRBV27
CASSKRSTGQETQYF
TGTGCCAGCAGCAAGAGGTCGACAGGGCAGGAGACCCAGTACTTC
>TRBD1|TRBJ2-3|once|TRBV27
CASSFSGGTQYF
TGTGCCAGCAGTTTCTCAGGGGGTACGCAGTATTTT
>-|TRBJ2-7|once|TRBV7-9
CASSLGQASYEQYF
TGTGCCAGCAGCTTAGGCCAGGCCTCCTACGAGCAGTACTTC
>TRBD2|TRBJ2-2|-|TRBV5-8
CASSLGLNTGELFF
TGTGCCAGCAGCCTGGGACTAAACACCGGGGAGCTGTTTTTT
>TRBD1|TRBJ2-2|-|TRBV4-1
CASIRDREAGELFF
TGCGCCAGCATTCGGGACAGGGAGGCCGGGGAGCTGTTTTTT
>-|TRBJ1-1|once|TRBV2
CASSELGGMDEAFF
TGTGCCAGCAGTGAACTTGGGGGGATGGACGAAGCTTTCTTT
>-|TRBJ1-5|-|TRBV19
CASKDRLGNQPQHF
TGTGCCAGTAAGGACAGACTAGGCAATCAGCCCCAGCATTTT
>-|TRBJ2-7|-|TRBV5-1
CASSLEGLPTYEQYF
TGCGCCAGCAGCTTGGAGGGGCTCCCAACCTACGAGCAGTACTTC